This TCR beta chain came from a study of blood T cell repertoires in COVID-19. On the study more broadly: Sites across the United States, Italy and Spain contributed samples from acute and convalescent COVID-19. Nucleic acid was either cDNA or gDNA, and it came from T cells, B-cell-depleted T cells, or PBMCs.

Recovery meant two consecutive negative NP/OP PCR tests, professional clearance, or resolved symptoms. Produced via immunoSEQ multiplex PCR; TCRdb's table is partial and in-frame only. The sample shows fewer than 350,000 clones, about 85% of them seen only once. The sequence came from a woman between 45 and 65 years old who had recovered from COVID-19. Sequenced input: PBMCs or T cells enriched from blood (not recorded which).

CDR3 DNA sequence: TGTGCCAGCAGCTTGGACCAGGGCCGGTATGGCTACACCTTC. Translation: CASSLDQGRYGYTF. The V and J genes are TRBV5-6 and TRBJ1-2; maybe TRBD1 (5 bases). In germline, CDR1 is SGHDT, CDR2 YYEEEE. This CDR3 contains 14 residues. V dropped 0 bases and J dropped 5 bases, with 11 bases sitting between them.